The 8 T cell receptor beta chains below all came from one sample that was sequenced in a study of CD8 T cells in Susac syndrome. Reverse transcription used about 0.5 to 1 ug RNA and random hexamers. TCRdb fed the immunoSEQ multiplex PCR reads into MiXCR, producing one record per CDR3 protein. The sample lists tens of thousands of distinct CDR3 sequences, approximately 93% occurring once. The source material was CD8+ T cells from PBMCs. The receptors shown here come from a human donor with multiple sclerosis.

This chain links TRBV5-5 with TRBJ2-1; the match to TRBD1 covers 7 bases. Looked up from germline, CDR1 is SGHKS and CDR2 is YYEKEE (reference sequence). The length of the CDR3 is 12 residues. V trimming: 4 bases; J trimming: 9 bases; junction bases outside the gene matches: 4. The CDR3 protein is CASSATGLEQFF. CDR3 DNA: TGTGCCAGCAGCGCGACAGGGCTTGAGCAGTTCTTC.

V gene TRBV5-1 combines with J gene TRBJ2-7; D gene unclear. CDR3 length: 12 amino acids. Per germline, CDR1 SGHRS and CDR2 YFSETQ. With 4 bases removed from V and 3 bases from J, the gap between germline ends came to 8 bases. The DNA for the CDR3 is TGCGCCAGCAGCATAAACAGCTACGAGCAGTACTTC. Translated, it gives CASSINSYEQYF.

DNA for the CDR3: TGTGCCAGTAGTATCGGTGGGGGTCAGCCCCAGCATTTT. It yields the protein CASSIGGGQPQHF. The chain couples TRBV19 to TRBJ1-5, with D tentatively TRBD1 (5 bases). This CDR3 has 13 residues. The V gene's germline CDR1 is LNHDA and CDR2 SQIVND (reference sequence). The ends were cut back, 3 bases at V and 6 bases at J, with 9 bases in the middle. Together with reference TRBV19 and TRBJ1-5, the CDR3 gives the full variable domain: DGGITQSPKYLFRKEGQNVTLSCEQNLNHDAMYWYRQDPGQGLRLIYYSQIVNDFQKGDIAEGYSVSREKKESFPLTVTSAQKNPTAFYLCASSIGGGQPQHFGDGTRLSIL.

The V call is TRBV5-4, the J call TRBJ2-7, with 10 bases aligning to TRBD2. Germline loops: CDR1 SGHNT, CDR2 YYREEE (reference sequence). The ends lost 2 bases at V and 5 bases at J; junction bases unmatched: 7. The CDR3 is 15 amino acids. In DNA, the CDR3 is TGTGCCAGCAGCTTTAGCGGGGGGCCCTTAGACGAGCAGTACTTC. Residues: CASSFSGGPLDEQYF.

The CDR3 nucleotides are TGCGCCAGCAGCCAAGCGGTGCCCGGGAGCTCTGGAAACACCATATATTTT. Protein sequence: CASSQAVPGSSGNTIYF. V and J are TRBV4-3 and TRBJ1-3; D unclear. The germline CDR1 and CDR2 sequences are LGHNA and YSLEER. This CDR3 contains 17 residues. The germline V and J ends were trimmed by 1 base and 0 bases, with 13 bases remaining between them.

V usage is TRBV4-2 and J usage is TRBJ2-7, with D maybe TRBD2 (5 bases). CDR3 size: 15 residues. CDR1 is LGHNA, CDR2 YNFKEQ, per germline. The germline V and J ends were trimmed by 0 bases and 1 base, with 10 bases remaining between them. The CDR3 loop is CASSQEMSGSYEQYF. The CDR3 DNA follows: TGTGCCAGCAGCCAAGAAATGAGCGGATCCTACGAGCAGTACTTC.

As DNA, the CDR3 is TGTGCCAGCAGTGTACGGGGTACCTACGAGCAGTACTTC. Translated, it gives CASSVRGTYEQYF. The chain combines TRBV6-1 with TRBJ2-7, with D possibly TRBD2 on 5 matching bases. The CDR3 sequence is 13 residues long. Germline CDR1 MNHNS, CDR2 SASEGT. V shed 4 bases and J shed 2 bases, with 9 bases lying between them.

The chain links TRBV9 to TRBJ1-3; 7 nucleotides line up with TRBD1. This CDR3 spans 15 amino acids. After removal of 4 bases from V and 0 bases from J, the junction contained 4 bases not matched to a gene. CDR1 and CDR2 (germline): SGDLS, YYNGEE. CDR3 sequence: CASSPGTVSGNTIYF. For the CDR3, the DNA is TGTGCCAGCAGCCCTGGGACAGTCTCTGGAAACACCATATATTTT. The full variable domain, its missing parts supplied by reference TRBV9 and TRBJ1-3, is DSGVTQTPKHLITATGQRVTLRCSPRSGDLSVYWYQQSLDQGLQFLIQYYNGEERAKGNILERFSAQQFPDLHSELNLSSLELGDSALYFCASSPGTVSGNTIYFGEGSWLTVV.